This T cell receptor (beta chain) was sequenced for a study of CD8 T cells in Susac syndrome. Sequencing of TCR beta covered CD8+ and CD4+ T cells obtained from blood. V lost 0 bases and J lost 2; bases outside the gene matches: 5. Germline assignment: CDR1 LNHDA and CDR2 SQIVND (reference sequence). The CDR3 is 16 amino acids. Random hexamers served to reverse transcribe about 0.5 to 1 ug RNA. A single record per CDR3 protein comes from TCRdb applying MiXCR to the immunoSEQ multiplex PCR reads. Counted here are 250,000 to 300,000 distinct CDR3 sequences, roughly 85% occurring once; the ten biggest clones make up roughly 0.22%.

Sample: CD8+ T cells from PBMCs. This clonotype was sampled from a human donor with multiple sclerosis. The rearrangement joins TRBV19 to TRBJ2-5; 8 positions match TRBD2. This CDR3 is CASSIDSGRDQETQYF. The CDR3 nucleotides are TGTGCCAGTAGTATAGATTCCGGGAGGGATCAAGAGACCCAGTACTTC.